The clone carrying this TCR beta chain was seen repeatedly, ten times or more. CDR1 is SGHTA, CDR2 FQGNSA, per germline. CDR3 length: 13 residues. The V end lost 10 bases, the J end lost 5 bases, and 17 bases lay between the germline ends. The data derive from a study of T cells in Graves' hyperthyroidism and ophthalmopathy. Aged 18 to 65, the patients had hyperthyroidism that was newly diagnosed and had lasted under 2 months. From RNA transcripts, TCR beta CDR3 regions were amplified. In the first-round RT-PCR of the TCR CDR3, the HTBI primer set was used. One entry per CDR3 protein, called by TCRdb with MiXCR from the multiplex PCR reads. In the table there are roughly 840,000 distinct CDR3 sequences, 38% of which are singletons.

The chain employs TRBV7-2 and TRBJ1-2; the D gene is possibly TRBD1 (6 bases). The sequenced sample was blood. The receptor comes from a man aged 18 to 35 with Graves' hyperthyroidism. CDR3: CATTDRTYYGYTF. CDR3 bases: TGTGCCACCACAGACAGGACTTATTATGGCTACACCTTC.